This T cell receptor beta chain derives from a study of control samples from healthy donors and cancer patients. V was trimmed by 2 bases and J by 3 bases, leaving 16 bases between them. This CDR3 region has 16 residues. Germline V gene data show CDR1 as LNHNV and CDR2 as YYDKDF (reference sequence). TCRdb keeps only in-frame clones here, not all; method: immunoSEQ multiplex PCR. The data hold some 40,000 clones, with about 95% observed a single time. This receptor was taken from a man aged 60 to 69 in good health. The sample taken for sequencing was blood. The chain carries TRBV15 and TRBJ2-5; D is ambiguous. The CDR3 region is CATSRFRTASEETQYF. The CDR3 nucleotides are TGTGCCACCAGCAGATTTCGGACGGCGTCGGAAGAGACCCAGTACTTC. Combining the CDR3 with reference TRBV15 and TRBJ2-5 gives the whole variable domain DAMVIQNPRYQVTQFGKPVTLSCSQTLNHNVMYWYQQKSSQAPKLLFHYYDKDFNNEADTPDNFQSRRPNTSFCFLDIRSPGLGDTAMYLCATSRFRTASEETQYFGPGTRLLVL.